This TCR beta chain stems from a study of monozygotic twins with inflammatory bowel disease. Making each TCR library took approximately 3.5 ug of total RNA. Generation of cDNA took place in eight separate reactions per sample. From its re-call of the 5' RACE reads, TCRdb lists each CDR3 protein once, without DNA. This sample contains some 150,000 distinct CDR3 sequences. Per germline, CDR1 DFQATT and CDR2 SNEGSKA (reference sequence). This CDR3 comprises 11 residues. Study-level results: What may have added variability to patient repertoires is that immunosuppressive treatments differed. IBD patients shared fewer clonotypes with other individuals than healthy twins, especially patients with disease activity signs.

Note on this clonotype: The target antigen is unknown.

This TCR was recovered from a human donor with ulcerative colitis or Crohn's disease, or a healthy co-twin of an affected twin (not recorded which). This chain uses TRBV20-1 with TRBJ2-1; there is no DNA to check the TCRdb D call of TRBD2. The material sequenced was blood. Here the CDR3 reads CSATSGRIRFF.